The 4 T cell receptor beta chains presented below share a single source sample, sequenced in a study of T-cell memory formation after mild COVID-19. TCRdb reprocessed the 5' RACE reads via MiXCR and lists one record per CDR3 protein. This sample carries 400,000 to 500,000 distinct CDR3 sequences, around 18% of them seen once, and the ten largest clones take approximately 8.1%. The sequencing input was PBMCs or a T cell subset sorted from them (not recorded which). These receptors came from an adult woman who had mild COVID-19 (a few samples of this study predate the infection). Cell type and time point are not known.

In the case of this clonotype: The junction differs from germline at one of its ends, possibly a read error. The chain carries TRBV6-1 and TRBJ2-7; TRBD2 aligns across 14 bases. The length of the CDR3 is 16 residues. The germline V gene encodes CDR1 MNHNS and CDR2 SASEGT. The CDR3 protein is CASSPLVGLAGASGDF. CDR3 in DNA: TGTGCCAGCAGCCCTCTTGTGGGACTAGCGGGGGCCTCGGGAGACTTC.

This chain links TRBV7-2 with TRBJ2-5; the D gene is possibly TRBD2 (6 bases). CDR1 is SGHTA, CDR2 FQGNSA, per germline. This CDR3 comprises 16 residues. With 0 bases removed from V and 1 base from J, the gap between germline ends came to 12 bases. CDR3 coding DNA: TGTGCCAGCAGCTTAGCAGGTGGAGGGCGCCAAGAGACCCAGTACTTC. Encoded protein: CASSLAGGGRQETQYF.

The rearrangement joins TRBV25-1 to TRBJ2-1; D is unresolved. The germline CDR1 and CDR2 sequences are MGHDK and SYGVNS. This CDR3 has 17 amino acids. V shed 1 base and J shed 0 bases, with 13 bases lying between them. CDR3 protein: CASSESQDLSSYNEQFF. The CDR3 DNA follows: TGTGCCAGCAGTGAATCCCAGGACCTAAGCTCCTACAATGAGCAGTTCTTC.

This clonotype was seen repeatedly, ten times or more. In DNA form, the CDR3 reads TGCAGCGTTGAATGGGACACTGAAGCTTTCTTT. Translation: CSVEWDTEAFF. The gene calls are TRBV29-1 and TRBJ1-1; D is unclear. CDR3 size: 11 residues. Trimming removed 2 bases at V and 3 bases at J, with 4 bases between. CDR1 is SQVTM, CDR2 ANQGSEA, per germline.